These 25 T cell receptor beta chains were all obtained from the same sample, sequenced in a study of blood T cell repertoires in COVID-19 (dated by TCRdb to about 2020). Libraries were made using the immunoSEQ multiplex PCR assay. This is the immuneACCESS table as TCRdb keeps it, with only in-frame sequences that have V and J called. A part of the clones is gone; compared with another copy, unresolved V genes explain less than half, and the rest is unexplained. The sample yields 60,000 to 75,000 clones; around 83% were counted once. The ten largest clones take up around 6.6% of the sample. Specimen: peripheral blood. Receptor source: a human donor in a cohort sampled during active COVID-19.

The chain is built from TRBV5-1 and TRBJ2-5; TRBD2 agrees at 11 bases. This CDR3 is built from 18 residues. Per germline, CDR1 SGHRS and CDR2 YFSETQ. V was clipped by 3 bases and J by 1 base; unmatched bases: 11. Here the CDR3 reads CASSSGFPSGGRQETQYF. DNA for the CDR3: TGCGCCAGCAGCTCCGGATTCCCTAGCGGGGGGCGCCAAGAGACCCAGTACTTC.

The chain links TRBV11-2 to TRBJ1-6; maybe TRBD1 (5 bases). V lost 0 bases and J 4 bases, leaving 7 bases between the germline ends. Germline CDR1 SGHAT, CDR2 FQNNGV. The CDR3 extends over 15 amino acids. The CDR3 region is CASSLDPGYNSPLHF. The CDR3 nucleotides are TGTGCCAGCAGCTTAGATCCAGGGTATAATTCACCCCTCCACTTT.

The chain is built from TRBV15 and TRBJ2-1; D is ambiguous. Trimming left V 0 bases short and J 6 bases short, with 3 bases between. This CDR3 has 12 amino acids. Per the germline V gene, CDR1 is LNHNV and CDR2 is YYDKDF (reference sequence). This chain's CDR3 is CATSREANEQFF. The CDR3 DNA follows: TGTGCCACCAGCAGAGAAGCCAATGAGCAGTTCTTC.

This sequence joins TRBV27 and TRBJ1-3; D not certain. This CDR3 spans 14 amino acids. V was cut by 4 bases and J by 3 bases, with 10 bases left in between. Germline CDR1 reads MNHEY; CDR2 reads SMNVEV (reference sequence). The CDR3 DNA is TGTGCCAGCAGTTCCCGGGGTGGTGGAAACACCATATATTTT. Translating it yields CASSSRGGGNTIYF.

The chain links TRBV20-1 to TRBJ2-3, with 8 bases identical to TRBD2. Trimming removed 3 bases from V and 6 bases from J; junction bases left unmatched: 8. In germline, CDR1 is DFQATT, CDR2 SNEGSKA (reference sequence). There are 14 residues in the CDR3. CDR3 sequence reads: CSASTSGAGDTQYF. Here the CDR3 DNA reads TGCAGTGCTAGTACTAGCGGAGCGGGGGATACGCAGTATTTT.

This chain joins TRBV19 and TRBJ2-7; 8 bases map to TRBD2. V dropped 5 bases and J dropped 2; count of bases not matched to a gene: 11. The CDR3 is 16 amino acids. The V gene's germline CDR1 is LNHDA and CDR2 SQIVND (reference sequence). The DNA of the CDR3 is TGTGCCAGTAGTCCTCAGGCGGGAGGTACGACCTACGAGCAGTACTTC. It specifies CASSPQAGGTTYEQYF. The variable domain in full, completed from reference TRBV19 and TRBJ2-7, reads DGGITQSPKYLFRKEGQNVTLSCEQNLNHDAMYWYRQDPGQGLRLIYYSQIVNDFQKGDIAEGYSVSREKKESFPLTVTSAQKNPTAFYLCASSPQAGGTTYEQYFGPGTRLTVT.

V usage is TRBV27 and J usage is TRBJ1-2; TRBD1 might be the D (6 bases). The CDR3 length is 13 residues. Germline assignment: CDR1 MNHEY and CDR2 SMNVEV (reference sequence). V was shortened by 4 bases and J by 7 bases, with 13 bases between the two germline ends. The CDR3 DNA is TGTGCCAGCAGTTCTTACGGGACAATTGGCTACACCTTC. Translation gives CASSSYGTIGYTF.

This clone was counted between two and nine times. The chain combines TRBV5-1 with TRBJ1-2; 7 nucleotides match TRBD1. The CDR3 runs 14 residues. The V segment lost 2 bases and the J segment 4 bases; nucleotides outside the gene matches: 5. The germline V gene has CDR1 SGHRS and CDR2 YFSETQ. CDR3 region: CASSFGTAFYGYTF. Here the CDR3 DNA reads TGCGCCAGCAGCTTCGGGACAGCCTTCTATGGCTACACCTTC.

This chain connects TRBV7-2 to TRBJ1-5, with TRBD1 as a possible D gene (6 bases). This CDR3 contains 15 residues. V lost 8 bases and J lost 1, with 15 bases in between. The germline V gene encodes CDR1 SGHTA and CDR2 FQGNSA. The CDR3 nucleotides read TGTGCCAGCGGGGGAAAAGGGGGAAGCAATCAGCCCCAGCATTTT. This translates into CASGGKGGSNQPQHF. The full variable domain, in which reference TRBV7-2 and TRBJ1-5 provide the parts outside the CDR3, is GAGVSQSPSNKVTEKGKDVELRCDPISGHTALYWYRQSLGQGLEFLIYFQGNSAPDKSGLPSDRFSAERTGGSVSTLTIQRTQQEDSAVYLCASGGKGGSNQPQHFGDGTRLSIL.

In DNA form, the CDR3 reads TGTGCCAGCAGCTCTTTAGCGGGGGCAAACACCGGGGAGCTGTTTTTT. It is translated as CASSSLAGANTGELFF. The chain employs TRBV7-8 and TRBJ2-2; 9 nucleotides match TRBD2. With V trimmed by 4 bases and J by 2 bases, 5 bases remained unmatched. The germline V gene encodes CDR1 SGHVS and CDR2 FQNEAQ. This CDR3 has 16 residues. Full variable domain (missing parts from reference TRBV7-8 and TRBJ2-2): GAGVSQSPRYKVAKRGQDVALRCDPISGHVSLFWYQQALGQGPEFLTYFQNEAQLDKSGLPSDRFFAERPEGSVSTLKIQRTQQEDSAVYLCASSSLAGANTGELFFGEGSRLTVL.

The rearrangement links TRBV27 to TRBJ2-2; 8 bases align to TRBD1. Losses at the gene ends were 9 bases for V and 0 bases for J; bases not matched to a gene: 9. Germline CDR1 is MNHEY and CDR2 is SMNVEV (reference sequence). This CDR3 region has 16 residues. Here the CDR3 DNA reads TGTGCCAGTACCGGACAGGGCCGAACGAACACCGGGGAGCTGTTTTTT. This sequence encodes CASTGQGRTNTGELFF.

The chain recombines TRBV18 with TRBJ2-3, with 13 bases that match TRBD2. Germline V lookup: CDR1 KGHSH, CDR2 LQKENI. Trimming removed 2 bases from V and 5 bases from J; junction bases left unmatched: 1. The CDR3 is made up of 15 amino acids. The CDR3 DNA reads TGTGCCAGCTCACCAAGACTAGCGGGAGGAGATACGCAGTATTTT. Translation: CASSPRLAGGDTQYF.

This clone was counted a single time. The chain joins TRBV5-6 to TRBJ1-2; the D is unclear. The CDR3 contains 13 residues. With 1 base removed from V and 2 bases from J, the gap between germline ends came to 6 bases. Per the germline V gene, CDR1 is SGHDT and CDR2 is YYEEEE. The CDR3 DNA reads TGTGCCAGCAGCTTGCCGGGGAACTATGGCTACACCTTC. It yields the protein CASSLPGNYGYTF.

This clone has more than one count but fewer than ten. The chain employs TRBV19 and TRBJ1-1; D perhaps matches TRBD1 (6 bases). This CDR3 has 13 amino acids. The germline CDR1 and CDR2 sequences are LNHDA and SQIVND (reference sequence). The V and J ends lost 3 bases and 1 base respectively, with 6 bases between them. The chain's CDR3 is CASSMDRNTEAFF. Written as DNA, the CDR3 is TGTGCCAGTAGTATGGACAGGAACACTGAAGCTTTCTTT.

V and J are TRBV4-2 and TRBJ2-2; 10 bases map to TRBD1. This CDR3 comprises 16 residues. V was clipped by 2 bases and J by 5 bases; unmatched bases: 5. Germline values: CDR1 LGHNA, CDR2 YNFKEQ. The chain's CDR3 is CASSQYGTGATGELFF. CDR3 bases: TGTGCCAGCAGCCAATATGGGACAGGGGCAACCGGGGAGCTGTTTTTT.

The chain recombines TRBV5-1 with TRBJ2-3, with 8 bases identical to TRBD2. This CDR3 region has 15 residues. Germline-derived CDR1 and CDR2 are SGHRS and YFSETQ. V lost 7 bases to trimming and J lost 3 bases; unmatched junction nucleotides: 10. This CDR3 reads CASSSSGRGTDTQYF. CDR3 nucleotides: TGCGCCAGCTCGTCTAGCGGGCGGGGGACAGATACGCAGTATTTT.

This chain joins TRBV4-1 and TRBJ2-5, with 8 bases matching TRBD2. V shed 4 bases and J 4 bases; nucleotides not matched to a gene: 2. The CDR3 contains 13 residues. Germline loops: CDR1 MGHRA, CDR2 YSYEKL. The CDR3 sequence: CASSRAGVETQYF. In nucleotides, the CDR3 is TGCGCCAGCAGCCGAGCGGGAGTAGAGACCCAGTACTTC.

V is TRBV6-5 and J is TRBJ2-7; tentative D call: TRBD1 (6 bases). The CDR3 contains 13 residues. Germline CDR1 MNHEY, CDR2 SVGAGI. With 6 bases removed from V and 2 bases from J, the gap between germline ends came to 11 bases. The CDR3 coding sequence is TGTGCCAGCAGGTTGACAGGTACCTACGAGCAGTACTTC. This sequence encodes CASRLTGTYEQYF.

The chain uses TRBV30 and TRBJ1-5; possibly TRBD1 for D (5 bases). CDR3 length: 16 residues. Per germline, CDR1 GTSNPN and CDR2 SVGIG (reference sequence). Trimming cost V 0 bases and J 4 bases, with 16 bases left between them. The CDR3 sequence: CAWSVKGRGGNQPQHF. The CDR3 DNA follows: TGTGCCTGGAGTGTGAAGGGGAGGGGAGGAAATCAGCCCCAGCATTTT.

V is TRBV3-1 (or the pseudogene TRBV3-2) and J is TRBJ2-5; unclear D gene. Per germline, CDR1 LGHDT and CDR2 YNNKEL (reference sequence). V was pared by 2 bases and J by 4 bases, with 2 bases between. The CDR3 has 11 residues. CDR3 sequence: CASSQRETQYF. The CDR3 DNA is TGTGCCAGCAGCCAACGAGAGACCCAGTACTTC.

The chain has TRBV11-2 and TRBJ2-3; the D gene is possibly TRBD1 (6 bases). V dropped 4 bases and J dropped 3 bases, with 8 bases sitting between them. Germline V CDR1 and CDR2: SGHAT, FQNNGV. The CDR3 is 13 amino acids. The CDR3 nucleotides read TGTGCCAGCAGCTCTAGGGGGACAGATACGCAGTATTTT. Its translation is CASSSRGTDTQYF.

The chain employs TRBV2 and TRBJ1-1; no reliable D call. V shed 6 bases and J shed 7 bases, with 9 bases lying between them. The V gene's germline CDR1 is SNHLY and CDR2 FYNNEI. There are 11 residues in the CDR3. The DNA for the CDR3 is TGTGCCAGCAGCGACCGGGTTGAAGCTTTCTTT. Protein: CASSDRVEAFF.

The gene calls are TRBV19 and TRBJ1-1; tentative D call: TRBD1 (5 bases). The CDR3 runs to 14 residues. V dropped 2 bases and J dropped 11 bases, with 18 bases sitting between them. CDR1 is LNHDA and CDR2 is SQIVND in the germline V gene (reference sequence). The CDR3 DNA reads TGTGCCAGTAGTATAAACTGGGCTTCACAGGCGGCTTTCTTT. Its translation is CASSINWASQAAFF.

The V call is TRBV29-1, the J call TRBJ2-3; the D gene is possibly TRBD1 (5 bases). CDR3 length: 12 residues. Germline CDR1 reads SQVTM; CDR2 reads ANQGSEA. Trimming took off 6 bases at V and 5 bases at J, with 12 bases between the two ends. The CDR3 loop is CSVAIQEDTQYF. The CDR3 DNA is TGCAGCGTCGCTATACAGGAAGATACGCAGTATTTT.

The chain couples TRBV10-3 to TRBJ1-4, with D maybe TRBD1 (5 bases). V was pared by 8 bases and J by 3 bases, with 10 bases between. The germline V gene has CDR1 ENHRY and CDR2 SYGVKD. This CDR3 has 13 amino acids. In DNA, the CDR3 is TGTGCCATCGCTGGGGGGGCTAATGAAAAACTGTTTTTT. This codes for CAIAGGANEKLFF.